This entry features one T cell receptor (beta chain) sequence. This sample is drawn from a study of blood T cell repertoires in COVID-19. Study overall: The United States, Italy and Spain were the sources of the acute and convalescent COVID-19 samples.

As handled by the study authors: Estimation of nucleated cell counts relied on the amplification of reference gene primers. Assay: immunoSEQ multiplex PCR; the TCRdb copy retains only in-frame clones and omits some. Clone size and V and J calls were adopted from that table, with D and trimming inferred from the DNA. The data show 200,000 or so clones, with roughly nine tenths seen just once and approximately 2.7% held by the top ten. The CDR3 is 14 amino acids. Germline V gives CDR1 KGHSH, CDR2 LQKENI. Germline trimming cut 6 bases from V and 7 bases from J; bases unmatched to any gene: 5. The sample comprised PBMCs or T cells enriched from blood (not recorded which). The rearrangement joins TRBV18 to TRBJ1-4; TRBD1 agrees at 10 bases. This receptor was obtained from a woman aged 25 to 45 who had recovered from COVID-19. This chain's CDR3 is CASSPTGGGEKLFF. DNA of the CDR3: TGTGCCAGCTCCCCGACAGGGGGCGGTGAAAAACTGTTTTTT. Full variable domain (remainder filled in from reference TRBV18 and TRBJ1-4): NAGVMQNPRHLVRRRGQEARLRCSPMKGHSHVYWYRQLPEEGLKFMVYLQKENIIDESGMPKERFSAEFPKEGPSILRIQQVVRGDSAAYFCASSPTGGGEKLFFGSGTQLSVL.